The 5 T cell receptor beta chains listed next were all sequenced from one sample in a study of Ad26.COV2.S vaccination and SARS-CoV-2 variants. This sample's treatment: some 20 received Ad26.COV2.S at low or high dose, single or two shots; about 5 received placebo; per-sample allocation not given. Sampling happened 63 days after the first vaccine or placebo injection. TCRdb's table, derived via immunoSEQ multiplex PCR, lists solely in-frame clones and lacks some. Of over 300,000 clones in the sample, 80% to 90% were seen once. The material sequenced was peripheral blood, taken in a trial of Ad26.COV2.S vaccine versus placebo. The receptors were gathered from a person aged 18-60 years who received the Ad26.COV2.S COVID-19 vaccine or a placebo.

This clone showed up just a few times. This chain links TRBV12-5 with TRBJ1-1; no firm D call. CDR3 length: 15 amino acids. V was clipped by 0 bases and J by 3 bases, with 11 bases between them. Germline V gene sequence: CDR1 LGHNT, CDR2 FRNRAP. CDR3 amino acids: CASGLVILRDTEAFF. The CDR3 DNA reads as TGTGCTAGTGGTTTGGTAATACTGCGGGACACTGAAGCTTTCTTT.

The chain carries TRBV14 and TRBJ2-2; D is unclear. The CDR3 is made up of 13 amino acids. Trimming removed 4 bases from V and 7 bases from J, with 10 bases in between. CDR1 and CDR2 (germline): SGHDN, FVKESK. CDR3: CASSLQTGGELFF. The CDR3 DNA reads TGTGCCAGCAGCCTTCAGACGGGCGGGGAGCTGTTTTTT.

The chain's CDR3 is CASSPRTDNTEAFF. For the CDR3, the DNA is TGTGCCAGCAGTCCAAGGACAGATAACACTGAAGCTTTCTTT. This sequence joins TRBV6-5 and TRBJ1-1; D perhaps matches TRBD1 (6 bases). V shed 5 bases and J shed 2 bases, with 12 bases lying between them. CDR1 MNHEY and CDR2 SVGAGI come from the germline V gene. CDR3 length: 14 amino acids.

The chain uses TRBV7-6 and TRBJ1-5; D gene ambiguous. This CDR3 spans 15 amino acids. Germline V gene data show CDR1 as SGHVS and CDR2 as FNYEAQ. V shed 1 base and J shed 7 bases, with 14 bases lying between them. CDR3 residues: CASSLDSTSWQPQHF. CDR3 DNA sequence: TGTGCCAGCAGCTTAGACAGCACCTCATGGCAGCCCCAGCATTTT.

This clone was found once. The chain employs TRBV5-1 and TRBJ1-2; 9 nucleotides agree with TRBD1. Trimming cost V 5 bases and J 0 bases; bases outside gene matches: 5. The germline V gene encodes CDR1 SGHRS and CDR2 YFSETQ. The CDR3 has 15 amino acids. For the CDR3, the DNA is TGCGCCAGCAGAGAAGACAGGGGGGCTAACTATGGCTACACCTTC. It encodes CASREDRGANYGYTF.